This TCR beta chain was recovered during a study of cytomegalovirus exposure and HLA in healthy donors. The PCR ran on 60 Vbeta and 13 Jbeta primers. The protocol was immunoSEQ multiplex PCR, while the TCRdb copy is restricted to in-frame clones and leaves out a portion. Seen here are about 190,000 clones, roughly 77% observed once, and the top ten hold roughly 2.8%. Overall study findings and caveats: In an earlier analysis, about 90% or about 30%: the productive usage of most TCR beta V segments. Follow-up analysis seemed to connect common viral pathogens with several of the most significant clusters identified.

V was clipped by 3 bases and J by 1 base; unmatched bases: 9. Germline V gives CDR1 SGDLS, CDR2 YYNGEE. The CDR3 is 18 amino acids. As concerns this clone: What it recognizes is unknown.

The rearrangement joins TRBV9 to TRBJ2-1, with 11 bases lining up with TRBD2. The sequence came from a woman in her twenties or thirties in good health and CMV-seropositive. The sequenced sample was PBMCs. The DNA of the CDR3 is TGTGCCAGCAGCGCCGGGACTAGCGGCTTAACATCCTACAATGAGCAGTTCTTC. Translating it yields CASSAGTSGLTSYNEQFF.